The entry that follows covers one T cell receptor (beta chain) sequence. It lacks a known antigen. Base qualities are missing; no much larger clone stands one base away. The source of the sample is a study of T cells in Graves' hyperthyroidism and ophthalmopathy (dated by TCRdb to between 2017 and 2020). Study-wide context: To identify distinguishing TCR V-J signatures, a discovery cohort of around 98 patients was used, comprising 43 with Graves' ophthalmopathy and under 60 with stable Graves' hyperthyroidism. An independent validation cohort of fewer than 20 hyperthyroidism patients and 17 patients who later progressed to ophthalmopathy tested prospective prediction of ophthalmopathy. For training and testing, the 100 or so patients in the discovery cohort were randomly divided in a 7:3 ratio. The study also compared thyroid tissue and blood T-cell repertoires from more than 5 Graves' hyperthyroidism patients. After blood sampling, hyperthyroidism patients were treated with methimazole at a starting dose of 30 mg daily, and ophthalmopathy patients were treated with high-dose intravenous methylprednisolone. The paper reports TCR Vbeta CDR3 sequencing of roughly 140 peripheral blood samples: 40 to 45 ophthalmopathy, under 85 hyperthyroidism and around 17 progressor patients. Summary of the overall study and its limitations: During validation, the model predicted progression to ophthalmopathy a median of about 6.3 months ahead of onset, with almost 71% sensitivity and 72.22% specificity. No statistical method was used to set the sample size in advance, and investigators knew the group allocation. Most expanded thyroid clonotypes (frequency above 0.001) were also found in blood, which suggests that blood repertoires may mirror thyroid immune responses. A model built on a 13 V-J signature distinguished ophthalmopathy from stable hyperthyroidism, reaching roughly 88% sensitivity and 81.08% specificity in cross-validation and 80%/75% in testing.

The study excluded patients with uncontrolled infections, other autoimmune diseases, pregnancy or lactation. Diagnoses relied on clinical symptoms, serum thyroxine and TRAb, thyroid ultrasound and orbital computed tomography. Trizol reagent was used to extract total RNA, and RNA quality was then checked on an Agilent 2100 Bioanalyzer. TCR beta CDR3 regions were amplified from RNA transcripts. For the first round of RT-PCR on the TCR CDR3, the HTBI primer set was used together with the Qiagen OneStep RT-PCR kit. The libraries were constructed in a second round of multiplex PCR and then size-selected and purified. Sequencing of the libraries was done on an Illumina HiSeq2000 using paired-end 100 bp reads. The authors' pipeline ran thus. SOAPnuke was used to process the raw data, removing reads that contained adapters or uncalled bases, had a mean Phred below 15, or lacked an exact match to the constant primer or identifier. High-quality paired reads were merged with COPE v1.2.5, and unique nucleotide sequences were defined as clonotypes. MiTCR v1.1 was used to align clonotypes to the IMGT TRBV, TRBD and TRBJ reference segments. The analysis was restricted to V-J combinations with a frequency above 0.0001, which together covered 99.2% of the repertoires. The TCS score was defined as the ratio of F50 (clonal expansion) to E x V (chaos), calculated using BLOSUM62-based TCRdist between CDR3 peptides within each V-J. Welch's t-statistics and random forest reduced roughly 540 V-J features to fewer than 15, which were used in a naive Bayes classifier (R e1071). The Morisita-Horn index was used to measure how similar the thyroid and blood repertoires were. TCRdb ran its own pipeline on the public reads, namely fastp trimming at Q25 and MiXCR clone calling, and kept in-frame beta chains. Rows matching on CDR3 protein sequence are summarized as one entry with the most common DNA and genes. The V and J calls were not made by the authors but by TCRdb's processing. In all, the sample holds approximately 510,000 distinct CDR3 sequences, and 35% to 50% of those were seen once. The top ten constitute about 40% of the sample.

The germline V gene encodes CDR1 SEHNR and CDR2 FQNEAQ (reference sequence). Reading from cysteine to phenylalanine, the CDR3 counts 15 amino acids. The read is trimmed to its CDR3 DNA, 45 bases read in frame from base 1. This clonotype originated in an adult woman with Graves' disease, either hyperthyroidism or ophthalmopathy (not recorded which). The rearrangement joined TRBV7-9 to TRBJ1-2, with TRBD1 tentatively as D gene (5 bases match). The material sequenced was peripheral blood or thyroid tissue (not recorded which). DNA sequence: TGTGCTACTAGGGGCTGGGCAGACTCCAACTATGGCTACACCTTC. Its protein is CATRGWADSNYGYTF.